This T cell receptor (beta chain) was sequenced for a study of beta chain features in type 1 diabetes. Expressed TCRB transcripts were sequenced because the isolated RNA had all been reverse transcribed beforehand. Profiled with immunoSEQ multiplex PCR; TCRdb holds only in-frame clones, not every one. The sample lists some 350,000 clones, 9.5% to 10% seen once, with roughly 0.54% in the top ten. This clone showed up just a few times. What it recognizes is unknown. Study-wide results and limits: TCRB CDR3s were moderately but significantly shorter in Type 1 diabetes patients in all four CD4+ subsets.

This CDR3 comprises 17 residues. Trimming shortened V by 4 bases and J by 2 bases, and 21 bases separated the two germline ends. In germline, CDR1 is SGHTS, CDR2 YDEGEE. Source material: central memory CD4+ T cells from blood. The chain employs TRBV5-8 and TRBJ1-2; D is perhaps TRBD1 (6 bases). This clonotype originated in a man aged 25-40 years with type 1 diabetes. The CDR3 region has the DNA TGTGCCAGCAGCCAACCTTCGTGGGGGGCTGTGAACTATGGCTACACCTTC. Translated, it gives CASSQPSWGAVNYGYTF.